These T cell receptor beta chains were read from a single sample in a study of OX40 agonist ivuxolimab in advanced cancers. Libraries were prepared by immunoSEQ multiplex PCR; TCRdb keeps only in-frame clonotypes and omits some of them. This sample has 70,000 to 80,000 clones; approximately 90% occur once, and the top ten carry more than 4.5%. Sequencing used CD4+ or CD8+ T cells sorted from blood, obtained in a trial of the OX40 agonist ivuxolimab. The receptors were gathered from an adult with an advanced solid tumor such as melanoma, head and neck, liver or kidney cancer. CDR3s include the opening cysteine and the closing phenylalanine or tryptophan. The D gene is left open where the match is weak. For some rows the clone size is stated as once, few or many, or as a class when expanded; others skip it.

TRBJ1-2,-,TRBV16,-,TGTGCCAGCAGCCAATCTTCCCGACAGGCTTCTGGCTACACCTTC,CASSQSSRQASGYTF
TRBJ1-1,-,TRBV19,few,TGTGCCAGCTGGGGTGAAGGCACTGAAGCTTTCTTT,CASWGEGTEAFF
TRBJ2-2,-,TRBV6-5,-,TGTGCCAGCGTAAGCGCCGGGGAGCTGTTTTTT,CASVSAGELFF
TRBJ2-1,TRBD2,TRBV5-8,-,TGTGCCAGCAGACTGACTAGCGGGGGCTACAATGAGCAGTTCTTC,CASRLTSGGYNEQFF
TRBJ2-7,-,TRBV7-9,-,TGTGCCAGCAGCTTAGCGGGGTCGGGTTACTCCTACGAGCAGTACTTC,CASSLAGSGYSYEQYF
TRBJ2-1,TRBD1,TRBV4-3,-,TGCGCCAGCAGCCACGGGACAGGCCGTTACAATGAGCAGTTCTTC,CASSHGTGRYNEQFF
TRBJ2-1,-,TRBV4-2,-,TGTGCCAGCATGGACGACGGCAATGAGCAGTTCTTC,CASMDDGNEQFF
TRBJ2-1,-,TRBV10-2,-,TGCGCCAGCCGCGATGCGTTGGCCTACAATGAGCAGTTCTTC,CASRDALAYNEQFF
TRBJ2-1,TRBD2,TRBV28,-,TGTGCCAGCAGTTTATCTAGCGGGAGGCTATATGAGCAGTTCTTC,CASSLSSGRLYEQFF
TRBJ1-2,-,TRBV28,-,TGTGCCAGCAGTTTATATCGAGGGACGGCGGACGGGGACGGCTTC,CASSLYRGTADGDGF
TRBJ1-4,TRBD1,TRBV7-8,-,TGTGCCAGCAGCTTAGTGGACAGGGGAGGGTATGAAAAACTGTTTTTT,CASSLVDRGGYEKLFF
TRBJ1-1,-,TRBV6-5,few,TGTGCCAGCAGTTACGGGGGGATGAACACTGAAGCTTTCTTT,CASSYGGMNTEAFF
TRBJ1-5,TRBD1,TRBV19,-,TGTGCCAGTAGTGTCCAGGGGGATAGCAATCAGCCCCAGCATTTT,CASSVQGDSNQPQHF
TRBJ2-5,TRBD1,TRBV15,-,TGTGCCACCAGCAGAGCTTCGACAGGGGGGTACCAAGAGACCCAGTACTTC,CATSRASTGGYQETQYF
TRBJ2-7,-,TRBV18,-,TGTGCCAGCTCTGAGGGGCACCCTTCCTACGAGCAGTACTTC,CASSEGHPSYEQYF
TRBJ1-1,-,TRBV13,-,TGTGCCAGCAGCTTAGAGGCCAGGGTTGCTGAAGCTTTCTTT,CASSLEARVAEAFF
TRBJ2-1,-,TRBV4-1,once,TGCGCCAGCAGCCACGTCCCAGGACAGAATGAGCAGTTCTTC,CASSHVPGQNEQFF
TRBJ2-1,TRBD2,TRBV9,-,TGTGCCAGCAGCGTAGACGGGAGGTACAATGAGCAGTTCTTC,CASSVDGRYNEQFF